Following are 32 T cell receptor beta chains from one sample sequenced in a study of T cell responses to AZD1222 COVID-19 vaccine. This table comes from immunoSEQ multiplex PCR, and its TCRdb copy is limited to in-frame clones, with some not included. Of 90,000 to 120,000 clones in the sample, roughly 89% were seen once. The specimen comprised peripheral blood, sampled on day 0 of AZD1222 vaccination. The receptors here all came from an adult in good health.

In nucleotides, the CDR3 is TGTGCCAGTAGTGCCAGATCGACATCCCGGAAAAAAGCTTTCTTT. This translates into CASSARSTSRKKAFF. V gene TRBV19 combines with J gene TRBJ1-1, with D uncertain. The CDR3 is 15 amino acids. Trimming cost V 5 bases and J 9 bases, with 22 bases left between them. CDR1 and CDR2 (germline): LNHDA, SQIVND (reference sequence).

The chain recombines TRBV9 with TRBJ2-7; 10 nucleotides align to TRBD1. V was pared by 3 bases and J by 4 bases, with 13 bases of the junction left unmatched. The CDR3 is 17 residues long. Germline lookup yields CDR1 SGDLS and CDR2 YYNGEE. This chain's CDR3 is CASSAERGTGEIYEQYF. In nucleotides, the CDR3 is TGTGCCAGCAGCGCCGAGAGGGGGACAGGGGAAATATACGAGCAGTACTTC.

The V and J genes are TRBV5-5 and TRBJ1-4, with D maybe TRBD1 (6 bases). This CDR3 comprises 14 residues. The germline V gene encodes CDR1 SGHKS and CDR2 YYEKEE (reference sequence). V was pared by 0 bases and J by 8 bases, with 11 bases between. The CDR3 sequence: CASSLDTGKEKLFF. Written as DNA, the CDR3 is TGTGCCAGCAGCTTGGATACAGGGAAAGAAAAACTGTTTTTT. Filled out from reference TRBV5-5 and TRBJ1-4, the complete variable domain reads DAGVTQSPTHLIKTRGQQVTLRCSPISGHKSVSWYQQVLGQGPQFIFQYYEKEERGRGNFPDRFSARQFPNYSSELNVNALLLGDSALYLCASSLDTGKEKLFFGSGTQLSVL.

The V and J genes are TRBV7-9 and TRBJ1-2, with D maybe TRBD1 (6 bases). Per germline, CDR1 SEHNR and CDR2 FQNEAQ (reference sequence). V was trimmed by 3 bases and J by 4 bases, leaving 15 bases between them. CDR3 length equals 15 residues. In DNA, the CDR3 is TGTGCCAGCAGCTTGGGGGGCGCAGGATCCTATGGCTACACCTTC. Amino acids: CASSLGGAGSYGYTF. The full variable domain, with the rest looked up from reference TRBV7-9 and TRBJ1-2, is DTGVSQNPRHKITKRGQNVTFRCDPISEHNRLYWYRQTLGQGPEFLTYFQNEAQLEKSRLLSDRFSAERPKGSFSTLEIQRTEQGDSAMYLCASSLGGAGSYGYTFGSGTRLTVV.

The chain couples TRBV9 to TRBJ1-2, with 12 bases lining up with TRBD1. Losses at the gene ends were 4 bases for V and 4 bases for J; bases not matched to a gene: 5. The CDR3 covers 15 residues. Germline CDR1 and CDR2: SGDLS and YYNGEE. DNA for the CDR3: TGTGCCAGCAGCACTCCGGGACAGGGGGCCTATGGCTACACCTTC. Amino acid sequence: CASSTPGQGAYGYTF. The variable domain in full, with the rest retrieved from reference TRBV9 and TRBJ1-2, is DSGVTQTPKHLITATGQRVTLRCSPRSGDLSVYWYQQSLDQGLQFLIQYYNGEERAKGNILERFSAQQFPDLHSELNLSSLELGDSALYFCASSTPGQGAYGYTFGSGTRLTVV.

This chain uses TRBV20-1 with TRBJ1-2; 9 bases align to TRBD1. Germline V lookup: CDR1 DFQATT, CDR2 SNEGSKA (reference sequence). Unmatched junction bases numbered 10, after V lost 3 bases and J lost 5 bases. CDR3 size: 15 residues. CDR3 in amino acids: CSASVGGTGLYGYTF. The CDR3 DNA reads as TGCAGTGCTAGTGTTGGCGGGACAGGGCTTTATGGCTACACCTTC.

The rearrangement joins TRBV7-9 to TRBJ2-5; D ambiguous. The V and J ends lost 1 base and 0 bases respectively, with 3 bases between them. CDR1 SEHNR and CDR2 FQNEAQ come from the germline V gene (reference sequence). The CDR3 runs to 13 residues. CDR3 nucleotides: TGTGCCAGCAGCTTAGAGTACCAAGAGACCCAGTACTTC. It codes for CASSLEYQETQYF.

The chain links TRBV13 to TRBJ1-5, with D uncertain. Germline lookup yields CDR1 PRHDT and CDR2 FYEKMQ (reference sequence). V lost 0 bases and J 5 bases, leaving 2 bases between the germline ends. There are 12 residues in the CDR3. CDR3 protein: CASSLGYQPQHF. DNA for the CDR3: TGTGCCAGCAGCTTAGGGTATCAGCCCCAGCATTTT.

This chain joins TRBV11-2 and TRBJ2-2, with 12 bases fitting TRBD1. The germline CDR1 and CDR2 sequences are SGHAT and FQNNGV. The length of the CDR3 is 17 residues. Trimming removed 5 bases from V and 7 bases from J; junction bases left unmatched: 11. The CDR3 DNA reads TGTGCCAGCAGCAAGGGGACAGGGGGCGGTTCGGGCGGGGAGCTGTTTTTT. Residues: CASSKGTGGGSGGELFF.

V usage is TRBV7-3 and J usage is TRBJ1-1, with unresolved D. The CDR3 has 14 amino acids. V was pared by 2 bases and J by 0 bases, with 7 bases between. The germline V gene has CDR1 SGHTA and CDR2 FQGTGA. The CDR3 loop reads CASSLAGMNTEAFF. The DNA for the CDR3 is TGTGCCAGCAGCTTAGCAGGAATGAACACTGAAGCTTTCTTT.

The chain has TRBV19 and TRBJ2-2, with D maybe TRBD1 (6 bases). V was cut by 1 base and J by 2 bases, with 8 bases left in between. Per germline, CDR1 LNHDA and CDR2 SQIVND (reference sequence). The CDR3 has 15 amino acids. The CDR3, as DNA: TGTGCCAGTAGTATAGCGACAGGCAACACCGGGGAGCTGTTTTTT. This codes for CASSIATGNTGELFF.

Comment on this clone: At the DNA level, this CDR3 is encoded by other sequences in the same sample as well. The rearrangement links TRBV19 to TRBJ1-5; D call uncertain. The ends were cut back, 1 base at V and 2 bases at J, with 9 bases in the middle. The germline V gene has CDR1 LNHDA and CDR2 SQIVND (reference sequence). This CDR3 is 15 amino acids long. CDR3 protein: CASSIGRAGNQPQHF. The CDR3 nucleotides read TGTGCCAGTAGTATAGGTAGGGCTGGCAATCAGCCCCAGCATTTT.

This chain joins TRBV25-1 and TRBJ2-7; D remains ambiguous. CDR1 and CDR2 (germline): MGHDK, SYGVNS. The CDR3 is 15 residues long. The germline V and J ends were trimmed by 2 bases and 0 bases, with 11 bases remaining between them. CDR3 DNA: TGTGCCAGCAGTGAACTGGGAAGGTCCTCCTACGAGCAGTACTTC. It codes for CASSELGRSSYEQYF.

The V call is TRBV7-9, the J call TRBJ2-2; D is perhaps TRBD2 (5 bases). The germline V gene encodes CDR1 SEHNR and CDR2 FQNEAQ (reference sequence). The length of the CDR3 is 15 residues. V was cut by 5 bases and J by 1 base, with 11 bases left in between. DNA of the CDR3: TGTGCCAGCAGCCGACTAAGCATGAACACCGGGGAGCTGTTTTTT. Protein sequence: CASSRLSMNTGELFF.

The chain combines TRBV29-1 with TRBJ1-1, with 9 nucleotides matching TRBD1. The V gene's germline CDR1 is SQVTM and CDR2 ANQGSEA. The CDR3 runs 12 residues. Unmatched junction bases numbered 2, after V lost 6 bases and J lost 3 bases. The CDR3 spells CSVGQGYTEAFF. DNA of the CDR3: TGCAGCGTAGGACAGGGGTACACTGAAGCTTTCTTT.

The CDR3 sequence is CASTQDRVNSPLHF. The CDR3 DNA sequence: TGTGCCAGTACCCAGGACAGGGTAAATTCACCCCTCCACTTT. The chain joins TRBV19 to TRBJ1-6; TRBD1 matches 8 bases. J gave up 7 bases and V 7 bases, and 6 bases lay outside the gene matches. Germline assignment: CDR1 LNHDA and CDR2 SQIVND (reference sequence). The CDR3 totals 14 residues.

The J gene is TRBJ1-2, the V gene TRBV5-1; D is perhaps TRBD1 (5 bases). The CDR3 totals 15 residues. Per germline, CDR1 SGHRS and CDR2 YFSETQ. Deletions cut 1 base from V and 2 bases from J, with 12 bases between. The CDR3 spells CASSLSAGRNYGYTF. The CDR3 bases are TGCGCCAGCAGCTTGAGTGCAGGGCGCAACTATGGCTACACCTTC.

CDR3 DNA sequence: TGCGCCAGCAGAGTACAGGGTGCGACTGAAGCTTTCTTT. Its protein product is CASRVQGATEAFF. The chain uses TRBV5-1 and TRBJ1-1; D might be TRBD1 (6 bases). CDR1 is SGHRS and CDR2 is YFSETQ in the germline V gene. The CDR3 extends over 13 amino acids. Trimming cost V 5 bases and J 5 bases, with 13 bases left between them. The full variable domain, rest sourced from reference TRBV5-1 and TRBJ1-1, is KAGVTQTPRYLIKTRGQQVTLSCSPISGHRSVSWYQQTPGQGLQFLFEYFSETQRNKGNFPGRFSGRQFSNSRSEMNVSTLELGDSALYLCASRVQGATEAFFGQGTRLTVV.

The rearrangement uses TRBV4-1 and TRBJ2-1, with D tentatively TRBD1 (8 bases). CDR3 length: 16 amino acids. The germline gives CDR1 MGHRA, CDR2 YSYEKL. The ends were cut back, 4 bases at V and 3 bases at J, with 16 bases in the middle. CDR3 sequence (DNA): TGCGCCAGCAGCCGAGTACAGGGGGGGAACTACAATGAGCAGTTCTTC. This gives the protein CASSRVQGGNYNEQFF.

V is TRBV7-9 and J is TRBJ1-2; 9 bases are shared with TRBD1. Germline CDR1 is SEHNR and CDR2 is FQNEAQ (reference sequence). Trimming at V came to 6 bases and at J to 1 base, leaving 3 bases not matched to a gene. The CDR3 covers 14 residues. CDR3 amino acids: CASSSDRGNYGYTF. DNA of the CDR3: TGTGCCAGCAGTTCGGACAGGGGTAACTATGGCTACACCTTC.

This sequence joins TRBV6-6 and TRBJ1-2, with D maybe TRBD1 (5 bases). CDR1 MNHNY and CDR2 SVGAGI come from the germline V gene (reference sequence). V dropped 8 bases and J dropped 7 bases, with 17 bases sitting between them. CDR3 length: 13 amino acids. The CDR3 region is CASHQSEGIGYTF. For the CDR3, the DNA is TGTGCCAGCCACCAATCTGAGGGGATTGGCTACACCTTC.

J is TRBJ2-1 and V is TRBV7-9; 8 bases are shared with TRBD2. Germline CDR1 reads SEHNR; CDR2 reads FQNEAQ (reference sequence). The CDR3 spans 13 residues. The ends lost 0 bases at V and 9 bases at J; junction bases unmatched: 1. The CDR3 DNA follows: TGTGCCAGCAGCTTAGCTAGCGGGGCTGAGCAGTTCTTC. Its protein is CASSLASGAEQFF. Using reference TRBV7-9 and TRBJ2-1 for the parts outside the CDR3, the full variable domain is DTGVSQNPRHKITKRGQNVTFRCDPISEHNRLYWYRQTLGQGPEFLTYFQNEAQLEKSRLLSDRFSAERPKGSFSTLEIQRTEQGDSAMYLCASSLASGAEQFFGPGTRLTVL.

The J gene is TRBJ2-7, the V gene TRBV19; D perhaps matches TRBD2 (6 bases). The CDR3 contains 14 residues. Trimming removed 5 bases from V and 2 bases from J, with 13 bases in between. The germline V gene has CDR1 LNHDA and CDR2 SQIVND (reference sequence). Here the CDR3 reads CASSSTGGPYEQYF. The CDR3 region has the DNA TGTGCCAGTAGTTCCACCGGGGGACCCTACGAGCAGTACTTC.

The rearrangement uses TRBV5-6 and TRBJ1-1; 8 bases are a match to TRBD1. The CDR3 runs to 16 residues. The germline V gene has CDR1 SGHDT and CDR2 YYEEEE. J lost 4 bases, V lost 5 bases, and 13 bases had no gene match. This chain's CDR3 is CASRLGQGAMGTEAFF. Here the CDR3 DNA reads TGTGCCAGCAGGCTAGGGCAGGGGGCGATGGGCACTGAAGCTTTCTTT.

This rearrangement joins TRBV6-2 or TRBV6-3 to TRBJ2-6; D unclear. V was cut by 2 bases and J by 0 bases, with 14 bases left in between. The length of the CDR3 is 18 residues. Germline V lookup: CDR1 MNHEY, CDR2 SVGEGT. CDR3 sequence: CASSYPQTHLSGANVLTF. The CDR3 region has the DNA TGTGCCAGCAGTTACCCTCAGACCCACCTCTCTGGGGCCAACGTCCTGACTTTC.

The CDR3 DNA sequence: TGTGCCAGCTCCGAACAGGGTCGTAACACCATATATTTT. Its protein product is CASSEQGRNTIYF. The chain joins TRBV12-3 or TRBV12-4 to TRBJ1-3; D may be TRBD1 (6 bases). The V end was cut by 8 bases, the J end by 7 bases, with 15 bases between. The CDR3 runs to 13 residues.

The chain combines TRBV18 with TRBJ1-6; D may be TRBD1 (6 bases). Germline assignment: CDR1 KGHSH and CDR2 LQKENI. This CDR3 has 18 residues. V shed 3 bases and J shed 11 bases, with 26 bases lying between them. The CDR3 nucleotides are TGTGCCAGCTCACCCCGCGACACGAATACAGGGAGCAGAACACCCCTCCACTTT. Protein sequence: CASSPRDTNTGSRTPLHF.

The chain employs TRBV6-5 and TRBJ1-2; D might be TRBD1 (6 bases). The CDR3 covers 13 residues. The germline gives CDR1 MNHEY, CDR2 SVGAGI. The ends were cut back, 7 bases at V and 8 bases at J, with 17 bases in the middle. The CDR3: CASNQGIGRGYTF. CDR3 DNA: TGTGCCAGCAATCAGGGGATAGGGCGAGGCTACACCTTC.

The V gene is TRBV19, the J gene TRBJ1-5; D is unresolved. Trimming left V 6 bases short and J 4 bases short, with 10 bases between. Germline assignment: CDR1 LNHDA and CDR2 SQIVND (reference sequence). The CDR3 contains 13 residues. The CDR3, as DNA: TGTGCCAGTAGATACACCAGGAATCAGCCCCAGCATTTT. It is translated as CASRYTRNQPQHF.

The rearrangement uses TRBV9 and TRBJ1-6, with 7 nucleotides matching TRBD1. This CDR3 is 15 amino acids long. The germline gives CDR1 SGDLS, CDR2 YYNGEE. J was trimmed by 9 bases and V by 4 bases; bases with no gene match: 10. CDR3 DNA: TGTGCCAGCAGCCCCCTCACAGGGGAGGGTTCACCCCTCCACTTT. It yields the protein CASSPLTGEGSPLHF.

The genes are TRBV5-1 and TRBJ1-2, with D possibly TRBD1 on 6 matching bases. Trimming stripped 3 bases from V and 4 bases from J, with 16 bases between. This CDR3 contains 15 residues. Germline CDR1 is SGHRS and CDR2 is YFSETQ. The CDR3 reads CASSWGGGRAYGYTF. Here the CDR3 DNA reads TGCGCCAGCAGCTGGGGTGGGGGGCGCGCCTATGGCTACACCTTC.

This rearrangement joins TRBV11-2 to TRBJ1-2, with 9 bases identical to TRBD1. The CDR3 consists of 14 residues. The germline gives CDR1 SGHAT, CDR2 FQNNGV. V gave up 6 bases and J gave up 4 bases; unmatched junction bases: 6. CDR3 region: CASRPGQGGYGYTF. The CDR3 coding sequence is TGTGCCAGCAGGCCGGGACAGGGAGGCTATGGCTACACCTTC.